This T cell receptor beta chain was found in a study of CD8+ T cells in alopecia areata. Study at large: Treated patients received oral tofacitinib, 5 to 10 mg twice daily. Tofacitinib treatment spanned 6 to 18 months, with 6 months off drug afterward.

CDR1 and CDR2 from the germline V gene are SGHTA and FQGNSA. V was cut by 5 bases and J by 5 bases, with 9 bases left in between. The CDR3 sequence is 12 residues long. Following RNA extraction, reverse transcription yielded cDNA that acted as the sequencing template. Sequencing was performed with immunoSEQ multiplex PCR; in TCRdb, only in-frame clones are kept and a portion is missing. Counted here are over 85,000 clones, roughly 41% occurring once; the ten biggest clones make up approximately 1.4%. The chain uses TRBV7-2 and TRBJ2-5, with D unclear. The source is a human donor with alopecia areata. The sample consisted of CD4+ T cells sorted from blood. CDR3 region: CASSLAAETQYF. The CDR3, as DNA: TGTGCCAGCAGCCTTGCGGCCGAGACCCAGTACTTC.